These 25 T cell receptor beta chains were all obtained from the same sample, sequenced in a study of blood T cell repertoires in COVID-19. The table came from immunoSEQ multiplex PCR; TCRdb's copy has only in-frame clones and leaves some out. The sample yields about 230,000 clones, 65% to 90% seen once. The sequenced sample was peripheral blood. These receptors all stem from a woman between 45 and 60 years old with acute or convalescent COVID-19.

The genes are TRBV7-3 and TRBJ2-1, with 8 positions matching TRBD2. Germline lookup yields CDR1 SGHTA and CDR2 FQGTGA. The CDR3 is 15 residues long. The trim removed 3 bases at V and 4 bases at J, leaving 5 bases unmatched. CDR3 DNA: TGTGCCAGCAGCTTGGCCGGGGGGGCTTACAATGAGCAGTTCTTC. As protein: CASSLAGGAYNEQFF.

The table lists this clone with a few counts. CDR3 region: CASSLGQGLGSPLHF. The CDR3 DNA is TGTGCCAGCAGCTTAGGACAGGGGCTCGGTTCACCCCTCCACTTT. The V gene is TRBV7-2, the J gene TRBJ1-6, with TRBD1 identical over 8 bases. Germline-derived CDR1 and CDR2 are SGHTA and FQGNSA. Trimming removed 1 base from V and 9 bases from J; junction bases left unmatched: 5. The CDR3 has 15 amino acids.

The chain employs TRBV11-3 and TRBJ2-1; perhaps TRBD1 as D (5 bases). With 2 bases removed from V and 10 bases from J, the gap between germline ends came to 18 bases. CDR3 length: 15 amino acids. Germline loops: CDR1 SGHNT, CDR2 YENEEA. The CDR3 protein is CASSLSDRLIGEQFF. As DNA, the CDR3 is TGTGCCAGCAGCTTAAGCGACAGACTCATTGGGGAGCAGTTCTTC.

The DNA of the CDR3 is TGTGCCAGCAGCTACGGACAGGGGCAAGAGACCCAGTACTTC. Translating it yields CASSYGQGQETQYF. V usage is TRBV7-8 and J usage is TRBJ2-5, with TRBD1 matching over 9 bases. With V trimmed by 4 bases and J by 2 bases, 2 bases remained unmatched. CDR3 size: 14 residues. CDR1 and CDR2 from the germline V gene are SGHVS and FQNEAQ.

The chain joins TRBV2 to TRBJ2-3; D not resolved. The V and J ends lost 5 bases and 4 bases respectively, with 10 bases between them. CDR1 is SNHLY and CDR2 is FYNNEI in the germline V gene. The CDR3 covers 13 residues. This CDR3 is CASSRGEADTQYF. Here the CDR3 DNA reads TGTGCCAGCAGTCGCGGAGAGGCAGATACGCAGTATTTT.

A few counts support this clone. The V gene is TRBV9, the J gene TRBJ2-7, with a tentative D call TRBD2 (6 bases). Trimming took off 3 bases at V and 7 bases at J, with 14 bases between the two ends. Germline V gene sequence: CDR1 SGDLS, CDR2 YYNGEE. This CDR3 has 13 residues. CDR3 in amino acids: CASSAQEAGEQYF. The CDR3 bases are TGTGCCAGCAGCGCACAGGAGGCGGGGGAGCAGTACTTC.

The rearrangement links TRBV9 to TRBJ1-1; D perhaps matches TRBD1 (5 bases). CDR1 and CDR2 (germline): SGDLS, YYNGEE. The CDR3 totals 14 residues. Between the trimmed V and J ends, which lost 5 bases and 3 bases, there was a span of 14 bases. CDR3 nucleotide sequence: TGTGCCAGCAGGCGGGACCGGGGGGACACTGAAGCTTTCTTT. It specifies CASRRDRGDTEAFF.

The genes are TRBV5-1 and TRBJ1-2, with 9 bases identical to TRBD1. The CDR3 length is 16 residues. After removal of 4 bases from V and 7 bases from J, the junction contained 14 bases not matched to a gene. CDR1 is SGHRS, CDR2 YFSETQ, per germline. Here the CDR3 reads CASSEDLTGGVRGYTF. CDR3 nucleotide sequence: TGCGCCAGCAGCGAAGACTTGACAGGGGGAGTCCGTGGCTACACCTTC.

This chain links TRBV27 with TRBJ2-7; a weak D match, TRBD2 (6 bases). CDR1 and CDR2 from the germline V gene are MNHEY and SMNVEV (reference sequence). V was cut by 5 bases and J by 3 bases, with 17 bases left in between. The CDR3 has 15 amino acids. CDR3 loop: CASSRLGGRDYEQYF. Written as DNA, the CDR3 is TGTGCCAGCAGTCGATTGGGGGGACGGGACTACGAGCAGTACTTC.

The chain joins TRBV14 to TRBJ2-5; 9 bases match TRBD1. Germline CDR1 is SGHDN and CDR2 is FVKESK. The V gene end was trimmed by 0 bases and the J gene end by 2 bases; junction bases not matched to a gene: 10. This CDR3 contains 18 residues. For the CDR3, the DNA is TGTGCCAGCAGCCAAGAAATTTTACAGGGGGCGCGGCAAGAGACCCAGTACTTC. Amino acids: CASSQEILQGARQETQYF.

The rearrangement joins TRBV7-9 to TRBJ2-5, with D perhaps matching TRBD1 (6 bases). The ends were cut back, 5 bases at V and 2 bases at J, with 12 bases in the middle. Germline-derived CDR1 and CDR2 are SEHNR and FQNEAQ (reference sequence). The CDR3 has 14 residues. The CDR3 DNA reads TGTGCCAGCAGCGCCGGGACACCACAAGAGACCCAGTACTTC. This sequence encodes CASSAGTPQETQYF.

The rearrangement links TRBV7-9 to TRBJ2-7; TRBD1 aligns across 8 bases. With 3 bases clipped from V and 6 bases from J, the junction kept 4 bases outside the gene matches. Germline V gene sequence: CDR1 SEHNR, CDR2 FQNEAQ (reference sequence). The CDR3 spans 13 residues. The CDR3 DNA is TGTGCCAGCAGCTTCGAGACAGGGGTCGAGCAGTACTTC. Translation gives CASSFETGVEQYF.

The rearrangement uses TRBV2 and TRBJ1-6, with 7 positions matching TRBD1. J lost 7 bases, V lost 0 bases, and 9 bases had no gene match. The CDR3 loop spans 17 amino acids. CDR1 and CDR2 (germline): SNHLY, FYNNEI. CDR3 residues: CASSEALTGARNSPLHF. In DNA form, the CDR3 reads TGTGCCAGCAGTGAAGCGCTAACAGGGGCGAGAAATTCACCCCTCCACTTT. The full variable domain, in which reference TRBV2 and TRBJ1-6 provide the parts outside the CDR3, is EPEVTQTPSHQVTQMGQEVILRCVPISNHLYFYWYRQILGQKVEFLVSFYNNEISEKSEIFDDQFSVERPDGSNFTLKIRSTKLEDSAMYFCASSEALTGARNSPLHFGNGTRLTVT.

Worth noting for this clone: This clone may be a read error of a much larger clone one base away. The chain carries TRBV7-9 and TRBJ2-5, with D unclear. CDR3 size: 11 residues. V lost 5 bases and J 3 bases, leaving 4 bases between the germline ends. Germline-derived CDR1 and CDR2 are SEHNR and FQNEAQ (reference sequence). CDR3 protein: CASSVKETQYF. In DNA, the CDR3 is TGTGCCAGCAGCGTCAAAGAGACCCAGTACTTC. Full variable domain (rest looked up from reference TRBV7-9 and TRBJ2-5): DTGVSQNPRHKITKRGQNVTFRCDPISEHNRLYWYRQTLGQGPEFLTYFQNEAQLEKSRLLSDRFSAERPKGSFSTLEIQRTEQGDSAMYLCASSVKETQYFGPGTRLLVL.

The V call is TRBV15, the J call TRBJ1-3; 12 bases line up with TRBD1. This CDR3 contains 16 residues. Germline V CDR1 and CDR2: LNHNV, YYDKDF (reference sequence). Trimming at V came to 5 bases and at J to 10 bases, leaving 12 bases not matched to a gene. The CDR3 region is CATSAHRPGQGATIYF. The DNA of the CDR3 is TGTGCCACCAGCGCACACCGCCCGGGACAGGGGGCGACCATATATTTT.

The genes are TRBV5-1 and TRBJ2-7; 7 bases are shared with TRBD1. Unmatched junction bases numbered 5, after V lost 4 bases and J lost 4 bases. The CDR3 loop spans 13 amino acids. The V gene's germline CDR1 is SGHRS and CDR2 YFSETQ. The CDR3: CASSTTGTYEQYF. DNA for the CDR3: TGCGCCAGCAGCACGACAGGGACGTACGAGCAGTACTTC.

The CDR3 region is CAREREGRSEQFF. CDR3 in DNA: TGTGCCAGGGAGCGGGAGGGCCGGAGTGAGCAGTTCTTC. The gene calls are TRBV27 and TRBJ2-1; 10 nucleotides line up with TRBD2. Looked up from germline, CDR1 is MNHEY and CDR2 is SMNVEV (reference sequence). The ends lost 9 bases at V and 9 bases at J; junction bases unmatched: 8. CDR3 length equals 13 residues.

The chain uses TRBV19 and TRBJ1-2; D uncertain. The CDR3 runs 12 residues. The ends were cut back, 3 bases at V and 13 bases at J, with 15 bases in the middle. Germline V gene sequence: CDR1 LNHDA, CDR2 SQIVND (reference sequence). The CDR3 spells CASSIPRGSCTF. CDR3 DNA: TGTGCCAGTAGTATCCCGCGAGGTAGTTGCACCTTC.

V usage is TRBV2 and J usage is TRBJ1-2; perhaps TRBD1 as D (6 bases). V dropped 8 bases and J dropped 8 bases, with 18 bases sitting between them. Germline-derived CDR1 and CDR2 are SNHLY and FYNNEI. The CDR3 consists of 13 residues. CDR3 DNA sequence: TGTGCCAGCCTGTCTTCAGGACAGCGGGGCTACACCTTC. Its translation: CASLSSGQRGYTF. The entire variable domain, with the rest obtained from reference TRBV2 and TRBJ1-2, is as follows: EPEVTQTPSHQVTQMGQEVILRCVPISNHLYFYWYRQILGQKVEFLVSFYNNEISEKSEIFDDQFSVERPDGSNFTLKIRSTKLEDSAMYFCASLSSGQRGYTFGSGTRLTVV.

The gene calls are TRBV19 and TRBJ1-4, with D maybe TRBD1 (5 bases). CDR1 LNHDA and CDR2 SQIVND come from the germline V gene (reference sequence). The ends were cut back, 9 bases at V and 3 bases at J, with 11 bases in the middle. The CDR3 spans 13 residues. The CDR3 nucleotides are TGTGCCAGCAACTGGGGCTCTAATGAAAAACTGTTTTTT. It is translated as CASNWGSNEKLFF.

This chain uses TRBV5-1 with TRBJ2-3, with unresolved D. Germline-derived CDR1 and CDR2 are SGHRS and YFSETQ. CDR3 size: 13 residues. The V end lost 8 bases, the J end lost 0 bases, and 10 bases lay between the germline ends. CDR3 residues: CASSNISTDTQYF. CDR3 bases: TGCGCCAGTTCCAACATCAGCACAGATACGCAGTATTTT.

The chain employs TRBV4-2 and TRBJ2-4; 7 positions match TRBD2. Germline V gene lookup returns CDR1 LGHNA and CDR2 YNFKEQ. This CDR3 contains 18 residues. V trimming: 0 bases; J trimming: 3 bases; junction bases outside the gene matches: 11. The CDR3 loop is CASSQERRLWGGKNIQYF. The CDR3, as DNA: TGTGCCAGCAGCCAAGAGAGGCGGTTGTGGGGGGGCAAAAACATTCAGTACTTC.

The chain uses TRBV19 and TRBJ1-2; the D is unclear. The CDR3 covers 13 residues. Germline loops: CDR1 LNHDA, CDR2 SQIVND (reference sequence). V was clipped by 1 base and J by 7 bases, with 10 bases between them. The CDR3 reads CASSIVAAVGYTF. CDR3 nucleotides: TGTGCCAGTAGTATAGTTGCGGCGGTTGGCTACACCTTC.

The chain carries TRBV5-1 and TRBJ2-7, with 12 bases identical to TRBD1. Germline assignment: CDR1 SGHRS and CDR2 YFSETQ. The CDR3 extends over 16 amino acids. Trimming removed 2 bases from V and 5 bases from J; junction bases left unmatched: 8. The CDR3 here is CASSLDPGQGANEQYF. CDR3 DNA sequence: TGCGCCAGCAGCTTAGACCCGGGACAGGGGGCCAACGAGCAGTACTTC.

This clone was recorded once. The genes are TRBV4-1 and TRBJ2-6, with D unclear. V was trimmed by 0 bases and J by 1 base, leaving 4 bases between them. Germline V gene lookup returns CDR1 MGHRA and CDR2 YSYEKL. CDR3 length equals 15 residues. The CDR3 spells CASSQDRSGANVLTF. CDR3 nucleotides: TGCGCCAGCAGCCAAGATCGGTCTGGGGCCAACGTCCTGACTTTC.